These 2 T cell receptor beta chains originate from one sample sequenced in a study of T cell responses to AZD1222 COVID-19 vaccine. Assay: immunoSEQ multiplex PCR; the TCRdb copy retains only in-frame clones and omits some. Of 150,000 or so clones in the sample, approximately 88% were seen once. The sample was peripheral blood, taken on day 0 of MenACWY control vaccination. All receptors derive from an adult in good health.

The genes are TRBV11-3 and TRBJ2-1; no clear D. Trimming took 0 bases from V and 10 from J, leaving 16 bases between them. CDR1 is SGHNT, CDR2 YENEEA, per germline. This CDR3 is 15 amino acids long. The CDR3 coding sequence is TGTGCCAGCAGCTTAGATAGACTGAAGGAGTGGGAGCAGTTCTTC. It translates to CASSLDRLKEWEQFF.

The rearrangement uses TRBV9 and TRBJ1-1; D is possibly TRBD1 (6 bases). Trimming cost V 0 bases and J 1 base, with 7 bases left between them. CDR1 and CDR2 from the germline V gene are SGDLS and YYNGEE. CDR3 length: 14 amino acids. The CDR3 DNA sequence: TGTGCCAGCAGCGTAGGGACAGCGAACACTGAAGCTTTCTTT. Amino acids: CASSVGTANTEAFF.